This is a list of T cell receptor beta chains from one sample in a study of vaccination effects on CD4 cells after COVID-19. These receptors have no known antigen. Only in-frame clones appear in the TCRdb table, and some are missing; sequencing was by immunoSEQ multiplex PCR. The sample has around 30,000 clones, roughly two thirds seen once. Sequenced material: CD4+ T cells from PBMCs cultured with HCoV-229E spike peptides, taken before COVID-19 vaccination. Receptors originate from a human donor who received a COVID-19 vaccine. Each CDR3 is given with its conserved first and last residue. The D gene is left open where the match is weak. Rows give clone size only sometimes, using once, few, many, or a class for an expanded clone.

d_gene	v_gene	j_gene	abundance	CDR3aa	CDR3nt
NA	TRBV19	TRBJ1-1	NA	CASSLRTAGTEAFF	TGTGCCAGTAGTCTAAGGACCGCGGGAACTGAAGCTTTCTTT
NA	TRBV2	TRBJ2-2	NA	CASSATYTGELFF	TGTGCCAGCAGTGCTACTTACACCGGGGAGCTGTTTTTT
NA	TRBV4-1	TRBJ1-4	NA	CASRMVNEKLFF	TGCGCCAGCAGAATGGTAAATGAAAAACTGTTTTTT
TRBD2	TRBV7-2	TRBJ2-2	NA	CASSFERRGGSGELFF	TGTGCCAGCAGCTTCGAACGTCGGGGGGGCTCCGGGGAGCTGTTTTTT
TRBD2	TRBV5-8	TRBJ2-3	NA	CASSHSGRADTQYF	TGTGCCAGCAGCCATAGCGGGAGGGCAGATACGCAGTATTTT
NA	TRBV4-3	TRBJ1-1	NA	CASSQRERNTEAFF	TGCGCCAGCAGCCAGAGGGAGCGGAACACTGAAGCTTTCTTT
NA	TRBV5-4	TRBJ2-7	NA	CASSLEQGYEQYF	TGTGCCAGCAGCTTGGAACAGGGTTACGAGCAGTACTTC
TRBD2	TRBV4-1	TRBJ2-5	NA	CASSQGTSGILETQYF	TGCGCCAGCAGCCAAGGGACTAGCGGGATATTAGAGACCCAGTACTTC
TRBD1	TRBV5-1	TRBJ1-2	NA	CASSSGTGGGYGYTF	TGCGCCAGCAGCTCCGGGACAGGGGGCGGCTATGGCTACACCTTC
TRBD1	TRBV10-3	TRBJ1-5	few	CAISGQGGGNQPQHF	TGTGCCATCAGTGGACAGGGAGGCGGCAATCAGCCCCAGCATTTT
NA	TRBV9	TRBJ1-2	NA	CASSVGADGPYGYTF	TGTGCCAGCAGCGTAGGAGCGGACGGCCCCTATGGCTACACCTTC
TRBD1	TRBV2	TRBJ2-3	NA	CASGTGTTDTQYF	TGTGCCAGCGGGACAGGGACCACAGATACGCAGTATTTT
TRBD2	TRBV4-1	TRBJ2-7	few	CASSQLEEWDYLPEQYF	TGCGCCAGCAGCCAGCTCGAGGAATGGGACTATCTCCCTGAGCAGTACTTC
NA	TRBV4-3	TRBJ2-7	NA	CASSQAFGATYEQYF	TGCGCCAGCAGCCAAGCCTTTGGAGCGACCTACGAGCAGTACTTC
NA	TRBV19	TRBJ2-3	NA	CASSFQTASTDTQYF	TGTGCCAGTAGTTTTCAAACGGCTAGCACAGATACGCAGTATTTT
TRBD2	TRBV4-3	TRBJ2-1	once	CASSQDLPSGGLFF	TGCGCCAGCAGCCAAGATCTTCCTAGCGGGGGGTTGTTCTTC
TRBD2	TRBV19	TRBJ2-3	NA	CASSAGGLPGTDTQYF	TGTGCCAGCTCAGCGGGGGGGCTCCCCGGCACAGATACGCAGTATTTT
NA	TRBV19	TRBJ2-2	few	CASSILVGELFF	TGTGCCAGTAGTATTTTGGTCGGGGAGCTGTTTTTT
TRBD2	TRBV2	TRBJ2-5	few	CASTPRASGRQETQYF	TGTGCCAGCACCCCTCGGGCTAGCGGGAGACAAGAGACCCAGTACTTC
NA	TRBV5-5	TRBJ1-2	NA	CASRFGVNARYGYTF	TGTGCCAGCAGATTCGGGGTGAACGCACGCTATGGCTACACCTTC
TRBD2	TRBV13	TRBJ2-3	many	CASSPWLAGGPDTQYF	TGTGCCAGCAGCCCTTGGCTAGCGGGGGGTCCAGATACGCAGTATTTT
TRBD1	TRBV6-6	TRBJ1-1	medium-sized	CASSYGTGTEAFF	TGTGCCAGCAGTTACGGGACAGGCACTGAAGCTTTCTTT
NA	TRBV6-5	TRBJ1-3	NA	CASSPRRISGNTIYF	TGTGCCAGCAGCCCAAGACGGATCTCTGGAAACACCATATATTTT
TRBD2	TRBV30	TRBJ2-7	NA	CAWSVRTSGSRAYEQYF	TGTGCCTGGAGTGTAAGGACTAGCGGGAGTCGGGCCTACGAGCAGTACTTC
NA	TRBV3-1/TRBV3-2	TRBJ2-4	NA	CASSHRPSPLAKNIQYF	TGTGCCAGCAGCCACAGACCGTCCCCGCTAGCCAAAAACATTCAGTACTTC
NA	TRBV27	TRBJ1-6	NA	CASSRNRRGSPLHF	TGTGCCAGCTCCAGGAACAGGCGTGGATCACCCCTCCACTTT
NA	TRBV7-2	TRBJ1-2	NA	CASSPQANYGYTF	TGTGCCAGCAGCCCACAAGCTAACTATGGCTACACCTTC
NA	TRBV6-5	TRBJ2-5	NA	CASRETGETQYF	TGTGCCAGCAGAGAGACAGGAGAGACCCAGTACTTC
NA	TRBV19	TRBJ2-2	NA	CASRKVTGELFF	TGTGCCAGTAGAAAAGTCACCGGGGAGCTGTTTTTT
NA	TRBV7-6	TRBJ2-2	NA	CASSLAGGRVGELFF	TGTGCCAGCAGCTTAGCCGGGGGGCGCGTCGGGGAGCTGTTTTTT
NA	TRBV5-1	TRBJ2-2	NA	CASSGRFDSANTGELFF	TGCGCCAGCAGCGGACGTTTTGACTCTGCGAACACCGGGGAGCTGTTTTTT
NA	TRBV11-3	TRBJ1-5	few	CASSSLLQWKSQPQHF	TGTGCCAGCAGCTCCCTTCTGCAGTGGAAGAGTCAGCCCCAGCATTTT
TRBD1	TRBV2	TRBJ2-1	NA	CASLPGQGPSEQFF	TGTGCCAGCCTCCCCGGACAGGGGCCCAGTGAGCAGTTCTTC
NA	TRBV7-8	TRBJ1-6	NA	CASSTETGNNSPLHF	TGTGCCAGCAGCACCGAGACAGGCAATAATTCACCCCTCCACTTT
NA	TRBV5-6	TRBJ1-3	once	CASSLGGFSGNTIYF	TGTGCCAGCAGCTTGGGAGGATTCTCTGGAAACACCATATATTTT
NA	TRBV11-2	TRBJ1-1	NA	CASSLELRPVNTEAFF	TGTGCCAGCAGCTTAGAGCTGCGCCCCGTGAACACTGAAGCTTTCTTT
NA	TRBV4-1	TRBJ1-5	NA	CASSPLVFARKDQPQHF	TGCGCCAGCAGCCCTCTCGTTTTTGCACGGAAAGATCAGCCCCAGCATTTT
NA	TRBV20-1	TRBJ1-2	NA	CSATGNYGYTF	TGCAGTGCAACAGGAAACTATGGCTACACCTTC
TRBD2	TRBV19	TRBJ2-1	NA	CASSITLAGGSYNEQFF	TGTGCCAGTAGTATTACCCTAGCGGGGGGGTCCTACAATGAGCAGTTCTTC
TRBD1	TRBV3-1/TRBV3-2	TRBJ2-3	NA	CASSPRDRGTRDTQYF	TGTGCCAGCAGCCCCCGGGACAGGGGTACGAGGGATACGCAGTATTTT
TRBD2	TRBV25-1	TRBJ2-7	NA	CASSEVAGGYEQYF	TGTGCCAGCAGTGAGGTGGCGGGAGGTTACGAGCAGTACTTC
NA	TRBV18	TRBJ1-1	few	CASSLQGNTEAFF	TGTGCCAGCTCTCTCCAGGGGAACACTGAAGCTTTCTTT
NA	TRBV4-3	TRBJ1-1	NA	CASSQVRSTEAFF	TGCGCCAGCAGCCAAGTCAGGTCCACTGAAGCTTTCTTT
NA	TRBV7-2	TRBJ1-6	NA	CASSLNSPLHF	TGTGCCAGCAGCTTAAATTCACCCCTCCACTTT
NA	TRBV28	TRBJ1-1	NA	CASSQAGTEAFF	TGTGCCAGCAGTCAGGCGGGCACTGAAGCTTTCTTT
TRBD1	TRBV27	TRBJ2-7	NA	CASSKPGQGAFSYEQYF	TGTGCCAGCAGTAAACCGGGACAGGGGGCCTTTTCCTACGAGCAGTACTTC
NA	TRBV10-3	TRBJ2-1	NA	CASTPQRENEQFF	TGTGCCTCGACCCCCCAGAGGGAGAATGAGCAGTTCTTC
TRBD2	TRBV11-3	TRBJ2-2	NA	CASSLGGTGELFF	TGTGCCAGCAGCCTCGGGGGGACCGGGGAGCTGTTTTTT
NA	TRBV28	TRBJ1-2	few	CASSLGTTNYGYTF	TGTGCCAGCAGTTTGGGGACAACTAACTATGGCTACACCTTC
TRBD1	TRBV5-6	TRBJ1-2	NA	CASSLGPDREDYGYTF	TGTGCCAGCAGCTTGGGTCCGGACAGGGAGGACTATGGCTACACCTTC
NA	TRBV18	TRBJ2-7	NA	CASSPSTGNYEQYF	TGTGCCAGCTCACCATCCACAGGGAACTACGAGCAGTACTTC
NA	TRBV5-1	TRBJ2-3	NA	CASSPQDGDTQYF	TGCGCCAGCAGCCCTCAGGATGGAGATACGCAGTATTTT